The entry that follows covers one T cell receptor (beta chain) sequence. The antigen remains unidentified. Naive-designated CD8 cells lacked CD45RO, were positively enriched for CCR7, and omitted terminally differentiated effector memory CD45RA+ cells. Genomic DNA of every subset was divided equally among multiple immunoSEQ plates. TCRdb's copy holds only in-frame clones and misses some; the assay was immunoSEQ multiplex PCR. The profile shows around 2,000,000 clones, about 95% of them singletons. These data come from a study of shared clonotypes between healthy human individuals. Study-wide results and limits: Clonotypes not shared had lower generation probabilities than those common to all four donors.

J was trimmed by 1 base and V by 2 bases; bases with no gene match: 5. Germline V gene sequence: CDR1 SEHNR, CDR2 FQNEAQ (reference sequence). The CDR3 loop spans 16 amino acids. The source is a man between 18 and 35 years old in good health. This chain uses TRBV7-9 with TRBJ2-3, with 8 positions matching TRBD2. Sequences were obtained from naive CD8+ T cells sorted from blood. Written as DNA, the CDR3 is TGTGCCAGCAGCTTATTCGAGACTAGCGGCACAGATACGCAGTATTTT. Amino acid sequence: CASSLFETSGTDTQYF.